The T cell receptor (beta chain) described here comes from a study of tumor-infiltrating lymphocytes in primary liver carcinoma. This clonotype has a count of ten or more. Its antigen is unidentified. Broader study findings: Significantly larger top-250-clone fractions were found in tumors than in blood (p = 0.039). Since the samples were bulk and unsorted, the CD4+ and CD8+ repertoires were not compared.

From about 530 ng total RNA, TCR beta cDNA was generated with a primer in the constant region. Three nested multiplex PCR rounds, a slightly modified ARM-PCR method, built the TCR beta libraries. A C-beta reverse primer was combined with TRBV1-TRBV30 forward primers in the first two PCR rounds, and each round had 10 cycles. In TCRdb, the multiplex PCR reads were re-called with MiXCR into one record per CDR3 protein. The data show 200,000 or so distinct CDR3 sequences, less than 65% seen once. The CDR3 consists of 14 residues. V shed 7 bases and J shed 6 bases, with 16 bases lying between them. The blood RNA (from unsorted whole blood) was obtained, and germline DNA was also extracted.

The sample comprised peripheral blood. The rearrangement joins TRBV12-3 or TRBV12-4 to TRBJ1-5, with unresolved D. The TCR sequence derives from a woman aged 55-70 years with primary liver carcinoma and hepatitis B virus infection. This CDR3 reads CASTLSGLSQPQHF. DNA of the CDR3: TGTGCCAGCACCCTTTCAGGCTTGAGTCAGCCCCAGCATTTT.